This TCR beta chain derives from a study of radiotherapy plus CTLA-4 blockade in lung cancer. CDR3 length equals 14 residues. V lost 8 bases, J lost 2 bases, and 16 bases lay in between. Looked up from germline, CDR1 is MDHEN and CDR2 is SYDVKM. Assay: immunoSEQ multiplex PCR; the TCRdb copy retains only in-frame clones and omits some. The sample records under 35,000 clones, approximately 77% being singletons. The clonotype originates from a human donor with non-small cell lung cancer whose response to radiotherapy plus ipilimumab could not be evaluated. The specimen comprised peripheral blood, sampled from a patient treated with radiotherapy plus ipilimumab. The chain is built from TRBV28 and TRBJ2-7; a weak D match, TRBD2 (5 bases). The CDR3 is CASGLQRAPYEQYF. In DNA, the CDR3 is TGTGCCAGCGGGCTTCAGAGGGCTCCCTACGAGCAGTACTTC.